These 18 T cell receptor beta chains share one sample of origin, sequenced in a study of blood T cell repertoires in COVID-19. Sequencing was performed with immunoSEQ multiplex PCR; in TCRdb, only in-frame clones are kept and a portion is missing. Of about 160,000 clones listed, approximately 88% are singletons. Specimen: PBMCs or T cells enriched from blood (not recorded which). These receptors were obtained from a woman in her forties or fifties who had recovered from COVID-19.

This chain uses TRBV4-1 with TRBJ2-4; 8 nucleotides match TRBD2. Germline CDR1 is MGHRA and CDR2 is YSYEKL. This CDR3 has 15 amino acids. J lost 4 bases, V lost 6 bases, and 8 bases had no gene match. The CDR3 nucleotides are TGCGCCAGCAGACTGCGTACTAGCGGAAAAAACATTCAGTACTTC. It yields the protein CASRLRTSGKNIQYF.

This sequence joins TRBV9 and TRBJ1-1; 7 bases agree with TRBD1. The CDR3 loop spans 14 amino acids. V lost 3 bases and J lost 2; bases outside the gene matches: 4. Germline CDR1 is SGDLS and CDR2 is YYNGEE. In DNA, the CDR3 is TGTGCCAGCAGCGCACAGGGGACTAACACTGAAGCTTTCTTT. Protein product: CASSAQGTNTEAFF.

The chain couples TRBV4-1 to TRBJ2-4, with TRBD1 matching over 7 bases. This CDR3 is 16 amino acids long. Unmatched junction bases numbered 10, after V lost 3 bases and J lost 5 bases. Looked up from germline, CDR1 is MGHRA and CDR2 is YSYEKL. The CDR3 bases are TGCGCCAGCAGCCACCCCCTACAGGGGACCGAAAACATTCAGTACTTC. It yields the protein CASSHPLQGTENIQYF.

This chain connects TRBV25-1 to TRBJ2-7, with TRBD1 as a possible D gene (6 bases). The CDR3 loop spans 16 amino acids. The germline V gene has CDR1 MGHDK and CDR2 SYGVNS. The V gene lost 0 bases and the J gene lost 2 bases, with 14 bases spanning the gap. DNA for the CDR3: TGTGCCAGCAGTGAATATAAGACATCAGGGGCCTACGAGCAGTACTTC. It codes for CASSEYKTSGAYEQYF.

As DNA, the CDR3 is TGTGCCAGCAGCCAGATAGCGGGGGCTCCTCCCTACGAGCAGTACTTC. It yields the protein CASSQIAGAPPYEQYF. The rearrangement joins TRBV3-1 (or the pseudogene TRBV3-2) to TRBJ2-7, with TRBD2 identical over 9 bases. Germline assignment: CDR1 LGHDT and CDR2 YNNKEL (reference sequence). With 3 bases clipped from V and 2 bases from J, the junction kept 8 bases outside the gene matches. There are 16 residues in the CDR3.

The gene calls are TRBV7-2 and TRBJ1-1; D unclear. Per germline, CDR1 SGHTA and CDR2 FQGNSA. The V end was cut by 5 bases, the J end by 5 bases, with 12 bases between. The length of the CDR3 is 13 residues. For the CDR3, the DNA is TGTGCCAGCAGCCAGGAGGAAGAGACTGAAGCTTTCTTT. It codes for CASSQEEETEAFF.

The chain carries TRBV5-6 and TRBJ2-3, with 8 positions matching TRBD2. Germline trimming cut 2 bases from V and 1 base from J; bases unmatched to any gene: 3. CDR3 length: 15 amino acids. Germline V CDR1 and CDR2: SGHDT, YYEEEE. CDR3 sequence: CASSFSGVGTDTQYF. The CDR3, as DNA: TGTGCCAGCAGCTTTAGCGGGGTCGGCACAGATACGCAGTATTTT.

The rearrangement links TRBV12-3 or TRBV12-4 to TRBJ1-4; no definite D call. The V and J ends lost 3 bases and 7 bases respectively, with 6 bases between them. The length of the CDR3 is 12 residues. CDR3 sequence: CASSFRVEKLFF. DNA of the CDR3: TGTGCCAGCAGTTTCCGGGTTGAAAAACTGTTTTTT.

The rearrangement uses TRBV19 and TRBJ2-3; D perhaps matches TRBD2 (7 bases). The germline V gene has CDR1 LNHDA and CDR2 SQIVND (reference sequence). Trimming left V 2 bases short and J 4 bases short, with 13 bases between. The CDR3 loop spans 15 amino acids. CDR3 amino acids: CASSISGGAADTQYF. As DNA, the CDR3 is TGTGCCAGTAGTATAAGTGGGGGGGCAGCAGATACGCAGTATTTT.

This rearrangement joins TRBV4-3 to TRBJ2-1; D not resolved. The CDR3 runs to 15 residues. Trimming took 0 bases from V and 1 from J, leaving 7 bases between them. CDR1 LGHNA and CDR2 YSLEER come from the germline V gene. The CDR3 protein is CASSQDPGSYNEQFF. CDR3 nucleotide sequence: TGCGCCAGCAGCCAAGATCCCGGTTCCTACAATGAGCAGTTCTTC.

This chain uses TRBV7-9 with TRBJ1-6; D unresolved. Germline lookup yields CDR1 SEHNR and CDR2 FQNEAQ (reference sequence). The CDR3 is 13 amino acids. V was trimmed by 5 bases and J by 10 bases, leaving 12 bases between them. The CDR3 DNA follows: TGTGCCAGCAGCACTATGTCCTTCTCACCCCTCCACTTT. Protein product: CASSTMSFSPLHF.

The chain joins TRBV19 to TRBJ2-3; 11 bases are shared with TRBD2. This CDR3 is built from 14 residues. Unmatched junction bases numbered 7, after V lost 9 bases and J lost 5 bases. Germline V gene data show CDR1 as LNHDA and CDR2 as SQIVND (reference sequence). CDR3 bases: TGTGCCAGCGCGACTAGCGGGGTTCAAGATACGCAGTATTTT. Amino acid sequence: CASATSGVQDTQYF.

The chain links TRBV5-1 to TRBJ1-3; D unclear. CDR1 SGHRS and CDR2 YFSETQ come from the germline V gene. This CDR3 contains 15 residues. V lost 3 bases, J lost 0 bases, and 10 bases lay in between. CDR3 region: CASSSDEASGNTIYF. The CDR3 DNA reads as TGCGCCAGCAGCTCCGACGAGGCCTCTGGAAACACCATATATTTT.

This chain connects TRBV5-1 to TRBJ2-7; D is unresolved. Germline loops: CDR1 SGHRS, CDR2 YFSETQ. The CDR3 spans 12 residues. With 2 bases removed from V and 2 bases from J, the gap between germline ends came to 5 bases. The CDR3 bases are TGCGCCAGCAGCTTAACAGCCTACGAGCAGTACTTC. The encoded protein is CASSLTAYEQYF. The entire variable domain, with the rest obtained from reference TRBV5-1 and TRBJ2-7, is as follows: KAGVTQTPRYLIKTRGQQVTLSCSPISGHRSVSWYQQTPGQGLQFLFEYFSETQRNKGNFPGRFSGRQFSNSRSEMNVSTLELGDSALYLCASSLTAYEQYFGPGTRLTVT.

The V call is TRBV24-1, the J call TRBJ2-5; no reliable D call. Germline CDR1 reads KGHDR; CDR2 reads SFDVKD. Trimming pared 5 bases from V and 1 base from J, leaving 10 bases between. This CDR3 spans 14 amino acids. The CDR3 protein is CATSVRVIQETQYF. CDR3 sequence (DNA): TGTGCCACCAGTGTCCGGGTAATCCAAGAGACCCAGTACTTC.

The chain links TRBV7-2 to TRBJ1-1; the D gene is possibly TRBD1 (5 bases). The CDR3 is 15 amino acids. Germline V gene data show CDR1 as SGHTA and CDR2 as FQGNSA. V was clipped by 6 bases and J by 4 bases, with 18 bases between them. The CDR3 reads CASSQTAGYTTEAFF. CDR3 DNA: TGTGCCAGCAGTCAAACGGCAGGGTACACCACTGAAGCTTTCTTT.

The chain couples TRBV7-9 to TRBJ1-3, with 7 bases that match TRBD1. The V gene's germline CDR1 is SEHNR and CDR2 FQNEAQ (reference sequence). The CDR3 is 16 amino acids. V shed 2 bases and J 0 bases; nucleotides not matched to a gene: 4. DNA for the CDR3: TGTGCCAGCAGCTTAACAGGGGTGAACTCTGGAAACACCATATATTTT. Amino acids: CASSLTGVNSGNTIYF. Full variable domain (missing parts from reference TRBV7-9 and TRBJ1-3): DTGVSQNPRHKITKRGQNVTFRCDPISEHNRLYWYRQTLGQGPEFLTYFQNEAQLEKSRLLSDRFSAERPKGSFSTLEIQRTEQGDSAMYLCASSLTGVNSGNTIYFGEGSWLTVV.

For this clone: This sample includes further DNA sequences coding for the same CDR3. The chain recombines TRBV18 with TRBJ1-2, with D perhaps matching TRBD1 (6 bases). Germline assignment: CDR1 KGHSH and CDR2 LQKENI. V shed 3 bases and J shed 2 bases, with 10 bases lying between them. This CDR3 has 14 amino acids. The CDR3 spells CASSPLDRNYGYTF. CDR3 DNA: TGTGCCAGCTCACCTCTAGACAGGAACTATGGCTACACCTTC.